The entry that follows covers one T cell receptor beta chain sequence. The data are from a study of T cells in localized non-small cell lung cancer. The CDR3 is 12 amino acids. Germline CDR1 reads MNHGY; CDR2 reads SAAAGT. With V trimmed by 6 bases and J by 10 bases, 6 bases remained unmatched. Repertoires were generated with immunoSEQ multiplex PCR, while TCRdb's copy carries only in-frame clones and drops some. The repertoire holds approximately 2,000 clones, with 20% to 25% as singletons. This sequence originates from a female donor aged 60 or older with stage II lung adenocarcinoma. The V and J genes are TRBV6-8 and TRBJ2-3; 8 bases fit TRBD1. This sample comprised normal lung tissue next to the tumor, obtained before any cancer treatment. For the CDR3, the DNA is TGTGCCAGCAGCCGCGGACAGGGCGCGCAGTATTTT. Translation: CASSRGQGAQYF.